Reported below is one TCR beta chain. A J-beta primer mix and a sample-barcoded 5' primer were used in a second PCR of roughly 7 to 12 cycles. TCRdb redid the calling of the 5' RACE reads with MiXCR, one entry per CDR3 protein. The sample has approximately 2,000,000 distinct CDR3 sequences, about 39% seen once. This sample was taken from a study of blood T cells in healthy people across ages. In each sample, at least 7 million PBMCs were isolated. The length of the CDR3 is 14 residues. Per the germline V gene, CDR1 is SGHTA and CDR2 is FQGNSA. Deletions cut 2 bases from V and 4 bases from J, with 10 bases between.

The receptor comes from a human donor in good health. V and J are TRBV7-2 and TRBJ2-3; D not certain. The sample consisted of blood. CDR3: CASSLRTHPDTQYF. For the CDR3, the DNA is TGTGCCAGCAGCTTACGTACCCACCCAGATACGCAGTATTTT.